This passage covers 5 T cell receptor beta chains from one sample sequenced in a study of response to subunit inactivated influenza vaccine. One entry per CDR3 protein results from TCRdb running MiXCR on the RT-PCR reads. This sample has some 480,000 distinct CDR3 sequences; roughly 11% occur once, and the top ten carry less than 15%. The starting material was PBMCs from blood, obtained 35 to 45 days after vaccination. Receptor source: a man in his fifties who received an inactivated influenza vaccine.

V gene TRBV4-1 combines with J gene TRBJ2-1; 11 bases align to TRBD2. With V trimmed by 0 bases and J by 8 bases, 9 bases remained unmatched. The CDR3 contains 17 residues. The germline V gene has CDR1 MGHRA and CDR2 YSYEKL. CDR3 sequence reads: CASSQEIVGLAGYEQFF. In nucleotides, the CDR3 is TGCGCCAGCAGCCAAGAAATCGTAGGACTAGCGGGTTATGAGCAGTTCTTC.

This clonotype was counted many times. V and J are TRBV7-2 and TRBJ2-7; 9 positions agree with TRBD2. The CDR3 covers 15 residues. CDR1 and CDR2 from the germline V gene are SGHTA and FQGNSA. V gave up 2 bases and J gave up 2 bases; unmatched junction bases: 4. CDR3 DNA: TGTGCCAGCAGCTTATCCCCTAGCGGGACCTACGAGCAGTACTTC. This codes for CASSLSPSGTYEQYF.

A few counts support this clonotype. This rearrangement joins TRBV5-1 to TRBJ2-2; D may be TRBD2 (5 bases). This CDR3 region has 14 residues. The ends were cut back, 4 bases at V and 6 bases at J, with 13 bases in the middle. Germline V CDR1 and CDR2: SGHRS, YFSETQ. The CDR3 is CASSLGAGSGELFF. The CDR3 DNA reads as TGCGCCAGCAGCCTGGGAGCTGGGTCCGGGGAGCTGTTTTTT.

This clonotype has only a few counts. V is TRBV7-8 and J is TRBJ2-1, with D perhaps matching TRBD2 (6 bases). Germline loops: CDR1 SGHVS, CDR2 FQNEAQ. Trimming removed 1 base from V and 7 bases from J, with 14 bases in between. The CDR3 sequence is 15 residues long. CDR3 in DNA: TGTGCCAGCAGCTTAGTTCGAGCGGGCCGAAATGAGCAGTTCTTC. Translated, it gives CASSLVRAGRNEQFF.

This clonotype turned up a few times. V gene TRBV5-6 combines with J gene TRBJ2-5, with 10 bases identical to TRBD1. Germline CDR1 SGHDT, CDR2 YYEEEE. J was trimmed by 5 bases and V by 4 bases; bases with no gene match: 8. This CDR3 spans 15 amino acids. The DNA of the CDR3 is TGTGCCAGCAGCCTTTGGACAGGGGGTGGGGAGACCCAGTACTTC. Its translation: CASSLWTGGGETQYF. The whole variable domain, remainder taken from reference TRBV5-6 and TRBJ2-5, is DAGVTQSPTHLIKTRGQQVTLRCSPKSGHDTVSWYQQALGQGPQFIFQYYEEEERQRGNFPDRFSGHQFPNYSSELNVNALLLGDSALYLCASSLWTGGGETQYFGPGTRLLVL.